A selection of T cell receptor beta chains follows, all from one sample in a study of T-cell reconstitution after alpha-beta-depleted transplantation in children. TCRdb used MiXCR to reprocess the PCR reads, holding one entry per CDR3 protein. The sample consists of around 270,000 distinct CDR3 sequences, around 10% of them appearing once. Material: PBMCs, obtained before TCRalphabeta/CD19-depleted stem cell transplant. The receptors here all came from a boy in the first two years of life with acute myeloid leukemia, due to receive a stem cell transplant. Each CDR3 is given with its conserved first and last residue. The D gene is left open where the match is weak. The size of a clone is reported for some rows only, either as once, few or many, or as a class for expanded clones.

NA	TRBJ2-5	TRBV15	NA	CATSRDWNALQGRKYF	TGTGCCACCAGCAGAGATTGGAATGCCCTCCAGGGGAGGAAGTACTTC
NA	TRBJ2-2	TRBV28	many	CASSFRGRNTGELFF	TGTGCCAGCAGTTTCAGAGGTCGGAACACCGGGGAGCTGTTTTTT
TRBD1	TRBJ2-7	TRBV7-9	many	CASSRLTTGAYEQYF	TGTGCCAGCAGCCGGCTGACGACAGGGGCCTACGAGCAGTACTTC
NA	TRBJ2-1	TRBV5-1	NA	CASTRGSYNEQFF	TGCGCCAGCACGCGTGGCTCCTACAATGAGCAGTTCTTC
NA	TRBJ2-3	TRBV5-1	many	CASSLEQGQYF	TGCGCCAGCAGCTTGGAACAGGGGCAGTATTTT
TRBD2	TRBJ2-3	TRBV12-3/TRBV12-4	many	CASSHLSGRAKDTQYF	TGTGCCAGCAGTCACCTTAGCGGGAGGGCCAAAGATACGCAGTATTTT
TRBD2	TRBJ2-3	TRBV12-3/TRBV12-4	many	CASSWRGVGTDTQYF	TGTGCCAGCAGTTGGCGGGGGGTGGGTACAGATACGCAGTATTTT
TRBD1	TRBJ2-7	TRBV24-1	few	CATSGPGQGGSYEQYF	TGTGCCACCAGTGGACCAGGACAGGGGGGCTCCTACGAGCAGTACTTC
NA	TRBJ1-1	TRBV10-3	many	CANSGHWNTEAFF	TGTGCCAACTCGGGACACTGGAACACTGAAGCTTTCTTT
TRBD2	TRBJ2-2	TRBV12-3/TRBV12-4	few	CASSPRTSGRSHLNTGELFF	TGTGCCAGCAGTCCCCGGACTAGCGGGAGGTCTCACCTGAACACCGGGGAGCTGTTTTTT
TRBD1	TRBJ2-4	TRBV20-1	few	CSARTGAVAKNIQYF	TGCAGTGCACGGACAGGGGCAGTAGCCAAAAACATTCAGTACTTC
TRBD1	TRBJ1-2	TRBV12-3/TRBV12-4	many	CASRRQGNGYGYTF	TGTGCCAGCAGGCGACAGGGTAACGGCTATGGCTACACCTTC
NA	TRBJ1-6	TRBV28	many	CASSLALDNSPLHF	TGTGCCAGCAGTTTAGCACTGGATAATTCACCCCTCCACTTT
NA	TRBJ2-7	TRBV28	once	CASSLRQGEQYF	TGTGCCAGCAGTTTACGTCAGGGCGAGCAGTACTTC
NA	TRBJ2-4	TRBV29-1	many	CSAYREGKNIQYF	TGCAGCGCATACAGGGAGGGCAAAAACATTCAGTACTTC
TRBD1	TRBJ2-1	TRBV20-1	many	CSARSPTQGDEQFF	TGCAGTGCTAGATCGCCAACACAGGGGGATGAGCAGTTCTTC
NA	TRBJ2-5	TRBV10-2	many	CASSERGEIGETQYF	TGCGCCAGCAGTGAAAGGGGGGAGATCGGGGAGACCCAGTACTTC
NA	TRBJ1-6	TRBV7-9	many	CASSSSPGSSSYNSPLHF	TGTGCCAGCAGCTCCTCCCCGGGGTCGAGCTCCTATAATTCACCCCTCCACTTT
TRBD1	TRBJ2-7	TRBV12-3/TRBV12-4	many	CASGETGVYEQYF	TGTGCCAGCGGGGAGACAGGGGTGTACGAGCAGTACTTC
NA	TRBJ1-3	TRBV9	many	CASSVGRGTIYF	TGTGCCAGCAGCGTAGGGCGGGGCACCATATATTTT
NA	TRBJ1-2	TRBV11-3	many	CASSLAGLYGYTF	TGTGCCAGCAGCTTAGCGGGGCTCTATGGCTACACCTTC
TRBD2	TRBJ2-3	TRBV5-4	few	CASRGLAGDTQYF	TGTGCCAGCAGGGGACTAGCGGGAGATACGCAGTATTTT
TRBD2	TRBJ2-7	TRBV7-2	NA	CASSPAVAGGIYEQYF	TGTGCCAGCAGCCCCGCGGTAGCGGGAGGCATCTACGAGCAGTACTTC
TRBD2	TRBJ2-1	TRBV6-2/TRBV6-3	many	CASSYFAGGSNEQFF	TGTGCCAGCAGTTACTTCGCGGGGGGGAGCAATGAGCAGTTCTTC
NA	TRBJ1-2	TRBV18	NA	CASSPNMDHGYTF	TGTGCCAGCTCACCAAACATGGACCATGGCTACACCTTC
NA	TRBJ2-7	TRBV5-1	many	CASSLSGSEQYF	TGCGCCAGCAGCTTGTCTGGTTCCGAGCAGTACTTC
TRBD2	TRBJ2-1	TRBV5-1	many	CASSLSSGGSSSYNEQFF	TGCGCCAGCAGCTTGAGTAGCGGGGGATCAAGCTCCTACAATGAGCAGTTCTTC
NA	TRBJ2-2	TRBV5-1	many	CASSFTVGDGGELFF	TGCGCCAGCAGCTTTACGGTTGGGGACGGCGGGGAGCTGTTTTTT
NA	TRBJ1-6	TRBV30	many	CAWTAGYGSPLHF	TGTGCCTGGACAGCGGGGTATGGTTCACCCCTCCACTTT
NA	TRBJ1-5	TRBV3-1	many	CASSQTQTNQPQHF	TGTGCCAGCAGCCAAACACAGACTAATCAGCCCCAGCATTTT
NA	TRBJ2-5	TRBV10-2	many	CASSGVTQETQYF	TGCGCCAGCTCCGGGGTAACTCAAGAGACCCAGTACTTC
NA	TRBJ2-5	TRBV12-3/TRBV12-4	many	CASSLADRNLQETQYF	TGTGCCAGCAGTTTAGCAGACAGGAACTTACAAGAGACCCAGTACTTC
TRBD1	TRBJ1-5	TRBV2	many	CASSEPDRGLGQPQHF	TGTGCCAGCAGTGAACCAGACAGGGGGCTTGGTCAGCCCCAGCATTTT
TRBD2	TRBJ2-5	TRBV12-3/TRBV12-4	many	CASSFAGLAEETQYF	TGTGCCAGCAGTTTCGCGGGACTAGCGGAAGAGACCCAGTACTTC
NA	TRBJ2-1	TRBV4-1	NA	CASSQSGLAYEQFF	TGCGCCAGCAGCCAAAGCGGGTTAGCCTATGAGCAGTTCTTC
NA	TRBJ1-5	TRBV7-9	many	CASSPTQSNQPQHF	TGTGCCAGCAGCCCGACACAAAGCAATCAGCCCCAGCATTTT
TRBD2	TRBJ2-3	TRBV7-2	many	CASSLVGAGGVDTQYF	TGTGCCAGCAGCTTAGTCGGTGCGGGGGGGGTGGATACGCAGTATTTT
NA	TRBJ1-2	TRBV5-1	many	CASSLGGVYTF	TGCGCCAGCAGCTTGGGGGGAGTCTACACCTTC
NA	TRBJ1-1	TRBV7-3	NA	CASSLTVYTEAFF	TGTGCCAGCAGCTTAACAGTGTACACTGAAGCTTTCTTT
TRBD2	TRBJ2-3	TRBV7-3	many	CASSPGGTTDTQYF	TGTGCCAGCAGCCCGGGAGGGACTACAGATACGCAGTATTTT
TRBD2	TRBJ2-1	TRBV9	many	CASSVAQRDSYNEQFF	TGTGCCAGCAGCGTAGCCCAGCGGGACTCCTACAATGAGCAGTTCTTC
NA	TRBJ1-4	TRBV29-1	many	CSVRTVNEKLFF	TGCAGCGTTAGGACAGTTAATGAAAAACTGTTTTTT
TRBD2	TRBJ2-5	TRBV4-3	many	CASSQGVTSRSQETQYF	TGCGCCAGCAGCCAAGGGGTGACTAGCAGGAGCCAAGAGACCCAGTACTTC
NA	TRBJ1-5	TRBV5-6	many	CASSFKGTLGQPQHF	TGTGCCAGCAGCTTTAAGGGGACGCTAGGTCAGCCCCAGCATTTT
NA	TRBJ2-2	TRBV12-3/TRBV12-4	many	CASSLNRAGELFF	TGTGCCAGCAGTTTGAACCGGGCCGGGGAGCTGTTTTTT
NA	TRBJ1-6	TRBV20-1	few	CSVRTPYNSPLHF	TGCAGTGTCAGGACACCGTATAATTCACCCCTCCACTTT
TRBD2	TRBJ2-5	TRBV20-1	few	CSSYSGGAGGTQYF	TGCAGTTCTTACAGCGGGGGGGCCGGAGGGACCCAGTACTTC
NA	TRBJ1-1	TRBV11-2	many	CASSLPRIMNTEAFF	TGTGCCAGCAGCTTACCCAGGATTATGAACACTGAAGCTTTCTTT
TRBD1	TRBJ2-7	TRBV12-3/TRBV12-4	NA	CASRGQGKTYEQYF	TGTGCCAGCAGGGGACAGGGTAAGACCTACGAGCAGTACTTC
NA	TRBJ2-2	TRBV28	few	CASSPYQGDRELFF	TGTGCCAGCAGTCCATACCAGGGTGACAGGGAGCTGTTTTTT